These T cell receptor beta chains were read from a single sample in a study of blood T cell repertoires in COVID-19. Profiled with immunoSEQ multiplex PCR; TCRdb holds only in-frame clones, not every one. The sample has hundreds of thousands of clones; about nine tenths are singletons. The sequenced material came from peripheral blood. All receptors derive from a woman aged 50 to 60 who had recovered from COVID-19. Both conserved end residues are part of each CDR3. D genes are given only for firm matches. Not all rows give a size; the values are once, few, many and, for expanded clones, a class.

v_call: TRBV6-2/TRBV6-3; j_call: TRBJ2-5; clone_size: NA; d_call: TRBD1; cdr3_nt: TGTGCCAGCAGTTACTACAGGGGCCAAGAGACCCAGTACTTC; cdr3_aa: CASSYYRGQETQYF
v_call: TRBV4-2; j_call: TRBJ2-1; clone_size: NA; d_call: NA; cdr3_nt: TGTGCCAGCAGCCAATTAAGCGGGAATGAGCAGTTCTTC; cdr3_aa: CASSQLSGNEQFF
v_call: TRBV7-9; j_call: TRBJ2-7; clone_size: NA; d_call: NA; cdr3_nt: TGTGCCAGCAGCACCGGATACAGGGGGGGGCGGAAAGCCTCAATCTCCTACGAGCAGTACTTC; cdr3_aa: CASSTGYRGGRKASISYEQYF
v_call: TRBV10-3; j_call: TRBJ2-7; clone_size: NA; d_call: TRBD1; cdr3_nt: TGTGCCATCAGTGCGACAGGGGGTTACAACTACGAGCAGTACTTC; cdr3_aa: CAISATGGYNYEQYF
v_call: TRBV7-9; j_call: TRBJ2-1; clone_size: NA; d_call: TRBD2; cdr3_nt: TGTGCCAGCGAGGGACTAGCGGGATACAATGAGCAGTTCTTC; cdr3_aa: CASEGLAGYNEQFF
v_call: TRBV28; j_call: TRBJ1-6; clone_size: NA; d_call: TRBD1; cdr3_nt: TGTGCCAGCACCGGACAGGGGGCCTCCTATAATTCACCCCTCCACTTT; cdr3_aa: CASTGQGASYNSPLHF
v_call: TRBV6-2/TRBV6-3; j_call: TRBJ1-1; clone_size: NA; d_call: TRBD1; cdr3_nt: TGTGCCAGCAGTTACATCACAGGGGGTGGAGAAGCTTTCTTT; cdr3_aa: CASSYITGGGEAFF
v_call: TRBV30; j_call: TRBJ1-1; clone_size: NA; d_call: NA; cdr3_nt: TGTGCCTGGGGGAGGGCCCTGAACACTGAAGCTTTCTTT; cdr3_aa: CAWGRALNTEAFF
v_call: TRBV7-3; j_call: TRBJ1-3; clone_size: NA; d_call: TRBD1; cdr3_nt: TGTGCCAGCAGCTTTCGAACAGGGGAGTCTGGAAACACCATATATTTT; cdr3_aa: CASSFRTGESGNTIYF
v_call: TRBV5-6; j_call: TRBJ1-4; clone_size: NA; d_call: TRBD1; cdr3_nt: TGTGCCAGCAGCCCATGGGCCAGGGGGGCCCGCGAAAAACTGTTTTTT; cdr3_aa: CASSPWARGAREKLFF
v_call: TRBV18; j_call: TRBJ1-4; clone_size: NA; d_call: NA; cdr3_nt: TGTGCCAGCTCACCACCTACGGGTCGTGTGGGTGAAAAACTGTTTTTT; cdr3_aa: CASSPPTGRVGEKLFF
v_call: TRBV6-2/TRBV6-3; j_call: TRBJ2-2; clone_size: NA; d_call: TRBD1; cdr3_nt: TGTGCCAGCAGTCCAGAGGGGGCCGCGAACACCGGGGAGCTGTTTTTT; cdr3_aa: CASSPEGAANTGELFF
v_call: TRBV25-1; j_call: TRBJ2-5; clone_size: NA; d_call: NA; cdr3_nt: TGTGCCAGCAGTGAATATGGTCCAGGGGAGACCCAGTACTTC; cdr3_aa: CASSEYGPGETQYF
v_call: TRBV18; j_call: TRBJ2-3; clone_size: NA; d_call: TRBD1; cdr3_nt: TGTGCCAGCTCACAATTGGGACAGGGGTCCCCAGATACGCAGTATTTT; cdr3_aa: CASSQLGQGSPDTQYF
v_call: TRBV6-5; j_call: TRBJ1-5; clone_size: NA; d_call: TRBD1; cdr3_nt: TGTGCCAGCAGTTACGGACAGGGCCCCAATCAGCCCCAGCATTTT; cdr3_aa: CASSYGQGPNQPQHF
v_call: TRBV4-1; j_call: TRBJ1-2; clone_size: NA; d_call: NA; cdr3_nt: TGCGCCAGCAGCCTAGAGCGATCCGGGACACGGATCTATGGCTACACCTTC; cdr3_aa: CASSLERSGTRIYGYTF
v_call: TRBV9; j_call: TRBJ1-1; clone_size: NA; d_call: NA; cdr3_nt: TGTGCCAGCAGCGTAGTAACTGAAGCTTTCTTT; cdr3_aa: CASSVVTEAFF
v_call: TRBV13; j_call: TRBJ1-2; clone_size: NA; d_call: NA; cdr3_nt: TGTGCCAGCAGCGCACTAAGCTTACAGGGTAATCAGGGTGGCTACACCTTC; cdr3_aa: CASSALSLQGNQGGYTF
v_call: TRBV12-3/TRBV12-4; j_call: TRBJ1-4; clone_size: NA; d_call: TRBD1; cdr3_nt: TGTGCCAGCAGTCGGGACAGGTTGGAACTGTTTTTT; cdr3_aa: CASSRDRLELFF
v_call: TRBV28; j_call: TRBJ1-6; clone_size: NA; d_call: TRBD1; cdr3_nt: TGTGCCAGCAGTTTCGTGGGACAGGGGGTGTCACCCCTCCACTTT; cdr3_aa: CASSFVGQGVSPLHF
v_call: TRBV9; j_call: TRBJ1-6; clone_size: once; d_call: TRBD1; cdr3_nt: TGTGCCAGCAGGCCGGGACAGGGGGTAAATTCACCCCTCCACTTT; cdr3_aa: CASRPGQGVNSPLHF
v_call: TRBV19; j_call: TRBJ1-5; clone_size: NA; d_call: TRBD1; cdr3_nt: TGTGCCAGTAGTACCATCCTAGTAACGACAGGGCAGCCCCAGCATTTT; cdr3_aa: CASSTILVTTGQPQHF
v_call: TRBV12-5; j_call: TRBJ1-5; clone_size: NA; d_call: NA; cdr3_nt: TGTGCTAGTGGTTTGGTACTTAACGGGAAGGTCCATCAGCCCCAGCATTTT; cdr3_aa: CASGLVLNGKVHQPQHF
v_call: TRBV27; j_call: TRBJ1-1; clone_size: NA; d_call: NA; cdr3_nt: TGTGCCAGCAGCTTACCAGGCCAGAACACTGAAGCTTTCTTT; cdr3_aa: CASSLPGQNTEAFF